This TCR beta chain appears in the sequencing data of a study of cytomegalovirus exposure and HLA in healthy donors. Turning to the study itself: HLA-typed donors were the source of 90 million or so unique TCRs, which an early data release held. Study-wide results and caveats: Later analysis showed most CMV-associated TCR beta chains appearing HLA-restricted. Researchers reported in a later analysis that common viral pathogens appeared linked to several top clusters. Presence/absence analyses took donor sequencing depth as roughly uniform.

Of note for this clone: Its antigen is not identified.

V trimming: 2 bases; J trimming: 1 base; junction bases outside the gene matches: 5. This CDR3 has 16 residues. Germline V CDR1 and CDR2: MNHEY, SMNVEV (reference sequence). The PCR used 60 Vbeta and 13 Jbeta primers. TCRdb's table, derived via immunoSEQ multiplex PCR, lists solely in-frame clones and lacks some. The sample totals approximately 170,000 clones; its top ten clones hold 0.7% to 0.8%. The rearrangement links TRBV27 to TRBJ2-5; 9 positions agree with TRBD1. The sample consisted of PBMCs. This clonotype was sampled from a young woman in good health and CMV-seropositive. The CDR3 region has the DNA TGTGCCAGCAGTTTAACCTGGGACAGGGTCCAAGAGACCCAGTACTTC. This gives the protein CASSLTWDRVQETQYF.